The 7 T cell receptor beta chains listed next were all sequenced from one sample in a study of blood T cell repertoires in COVID-19. The method was immunoSEQ multiplex PCR; TCRdb's version includes in-frame clones alone and lacks a portion of them. The repertoire has about 270,000 clones, 80% to 90% of them found once; the top ten carry approximately 9.9%. The sample was peripheral blood. Every receptor here comes from a woman between 65 and 79 years old with acute or convalescent COVID-19.

Worth noting for this clone: The same CDR3 arises from other DNA sequences in this sample as well. The chain combines TRBV5-5 with TRBJ1-1, with TRBD1 identical over 9 bases. This CDR3 spans 14 amino acids. J gave up 5 bases and V 3 bases, and 5 bases lay outside the gene matches. From germline, CDR1 is SGHKS and CDR2 YYEKEE (reference sequence). The chain's CDR3 is CASSWGQGGTEAFF. CDR3 DNA: TGTGCCAGCAGCTGGGGACAGGGAGGAACTGAAGCTTTCTTT.

The V gene is TRBV7-2, the J gene TRBJ2-1; 7 bases fit TRBD2. This CDR3 region has 14 residues. Germline V gives CDR1 SGHTA, CDR2 FQGNSA. The V and J ends lost 3 bases and 1 base, in that order; junction bases with no gene match: 0. The CDR3 region is CASSLGGSYNEQFF. CDR3 nucleotide sequence: TGTGCCAGCAGCTTGGGGGGGTCCTACAATGAGCAGTTCTTC.

This clone was picked up a small number of times. J is TRBJ1-3 and V is TRBV11-2; the D is unclear. The CDR3 loop spans 12 amino acids. Trimming shortened V by 4 bases and J by 6 bases, and 7 bases separated the two germline ends. Germline CDR1 SGHAT, CDR2 FQNNGV. The CDR3 protein is CASSSSSNTIYF. The CDR3 DNA sequence: TGTGCCAGCAGCTCCTCGTCAAACACCATATATTTT. Full variable domain (outside the CDR3, taken from reference TRBV11-2 and TRBJ1-3): EAGVAQSPRYKIIEKRQSVAFWCNPISGHATLYWYQQILGQGPKLLIQFQNNGVVDDSQLPKDRFSAERLKGVDSTLKIQPAKLEDSAVYLCASSSSSNTIYFGEGSWLTVV.

This clone has only one observation. V gene TRBV9 combines with J gene TRBJ2-1, with unresolved D. Trimming removed 0 bases at V and 9 bases at J, with 13 bases between. The CDR3 runs 14 residues. The V gene's germline CDR1 is SGDLS and CDR2 YYNGEE. The CDR3 spells CASSVEAPTSEQFF. The CDR3, as DNA: TGTGCCAGCAGCGTAGAAGCGCCCACGAGTGAGCAGTTCTTC. Full variable domain (remainder filled in from reference TRBV9 and TRBJ2-1): DSGVTQTPKHLITATGQRVTLRCSPRSGDLSVYWYQQSLDQGLQFLIQYYNGEERAKGNILERFSAQQFPDLHSELNLSSLELGDSALYFCASSVEAPTSEQFFGPGTRLTVL.

The table lists this clone with a count of one. J is TRBJ1-2 and V is TRBV9; 9 nucleotides agree with TRBD1. V was pared by 5 bases and J by 2 bases, with 4 bases of the junction left unmatched. The CDR3 has 14 amino acids. In germline, CDR1 is SGDLS, CDR2 YYNGEE. CDR3 in DNA: TGTGCCAGCAGTGACGGGACAGGGAACTATGGCTACACCTTC. It encodes CASSDGTGNYGYTF. The full variable domain, with the rest looked up from reference TRBV9 and TRBJ1-2, is DSGVTQTPKHLITATGQRVTLRCSPRSGDLSVYWYQQSLDQGLQFLIQYYNGEERAKGNILERFSAQQFPDLHSELNLSSLELGDSALYFCASSDGTGNYGYTFGSGTRLTVV.

In this sample, this clone turned up once. This CDR3 reads CASLRERGYGYTF. The CDR3 DNA follows: TGTGCCAGTCTCAGGGAAAGGGGATATGGCTACACCTTC. The chain couples TRBV19 to TRBJ1-2; maybe TRBD1 (5 bases). The V gene's germline CDR1 is LNHDA and CDR2 SQIVND (reference sequence). The CDR3 covers 13 residues. V shed 8 bases and J shed 5 bases, with 15 bases lying between them.

CDR3 coding DNA: TGCAGCGTTGCTAAATCGAACACTGAAGCTTTCTTT. This gives the protein CSVAKSNTEAFF. The chain combines TRBV29-1 with TRBJ1-1; no reliable D call. CDR1 SQVTM and CDR2 ANQGSEA come from the germline V gene. Trimming removed 4 bases at V and 1 base at J, with 7 bases between. The CDR3 totals 12 residues.